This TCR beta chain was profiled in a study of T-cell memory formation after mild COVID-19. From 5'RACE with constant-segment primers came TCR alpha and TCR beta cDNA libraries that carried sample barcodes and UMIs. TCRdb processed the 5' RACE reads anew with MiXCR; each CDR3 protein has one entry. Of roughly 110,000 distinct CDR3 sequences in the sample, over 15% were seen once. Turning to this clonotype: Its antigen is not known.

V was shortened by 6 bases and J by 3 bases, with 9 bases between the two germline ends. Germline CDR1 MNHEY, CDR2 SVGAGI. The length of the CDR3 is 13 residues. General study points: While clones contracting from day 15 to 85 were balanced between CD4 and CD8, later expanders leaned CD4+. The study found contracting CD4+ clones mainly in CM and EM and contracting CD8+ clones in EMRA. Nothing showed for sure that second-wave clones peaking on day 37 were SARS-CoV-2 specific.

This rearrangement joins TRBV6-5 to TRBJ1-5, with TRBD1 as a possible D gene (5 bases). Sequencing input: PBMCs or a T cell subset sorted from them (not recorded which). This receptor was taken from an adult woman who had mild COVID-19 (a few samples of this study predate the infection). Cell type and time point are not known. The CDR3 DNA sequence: TGTGCCAGCAGCGACAGTAACAATCAGCCCCAGCATTTT. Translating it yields CASSDSNNQPQHF.